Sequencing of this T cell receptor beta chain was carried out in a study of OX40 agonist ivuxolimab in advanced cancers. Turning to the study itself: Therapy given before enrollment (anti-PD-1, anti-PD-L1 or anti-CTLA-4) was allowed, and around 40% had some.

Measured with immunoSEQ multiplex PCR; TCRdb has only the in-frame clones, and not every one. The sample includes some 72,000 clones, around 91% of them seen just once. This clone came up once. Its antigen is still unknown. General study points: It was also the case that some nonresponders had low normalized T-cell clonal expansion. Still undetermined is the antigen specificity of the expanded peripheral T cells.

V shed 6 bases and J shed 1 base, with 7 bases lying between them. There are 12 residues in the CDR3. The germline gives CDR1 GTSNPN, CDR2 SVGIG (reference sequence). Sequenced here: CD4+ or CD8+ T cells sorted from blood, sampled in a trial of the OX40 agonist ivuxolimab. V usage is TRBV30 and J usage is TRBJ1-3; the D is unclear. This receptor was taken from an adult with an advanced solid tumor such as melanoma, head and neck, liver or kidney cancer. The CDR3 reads CACSQSGNTIYF. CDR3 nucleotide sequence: TGTGCCTGCAGCCAGTCTGGAAACACCATATATTTT.